This TCR beta chain came from a study of blood T cell repertoires in COVID-19 (dated by TCRdb to 2018 to 2020). About the full investigation: Samples covering the acute and convalescent phases of COVID-19 were provided by collaborators in the United States, Italy and Spain. The material from the prospective study consisted of cDNA or gDNA derived from T cells, B-cell-depleted T cells, or PBMCs. Subjects who had been exposed to COVID-19, were actively infected with it, or had recovered from it provided the deeply sampled blood TCRbeta repertoires that made up the dataset. The repertoires were made available in a free public database intended to serve as a resource for research on the immune response to SARS-CoV-2. Samples came from the ongoing ImmuneRACE study (first 160 participants) plus 1,254 subjects from 6 global collaborators. Sample metadata almost always included a de-identified subject ID, COVID-19 status, age in years and sex. Where available, HLA class I and class II types were obtained from metadata supplied by the sample provider rather than from assay-based typing.

According to the germline V gene, CDR1 reads SNHLY and CDR2 reads FYNNEI. From the cysteine up to the phenylalanine, the CDR3 has a length of 12 residues. The entry retains the CDR3 DNA only, 36 bases that are in frame from base 1. Germline trimming amounts to 10 bases on V and 7 bases on J, with 9 as the count of junction bases outside the gene matches. With regard to this clone: It lacks a known antigen. Base qualities are missing; no much larger clone stands one base away.

The full study reports these points: How much clinical and demographic metadata was included differed by source and by participant, and the metadata was provided uncurated.

Whole blood was collected in K2EDTA tubes by collaborating institutions according to the institutions' own protocols. Collaborator samples were shipped for TCRbeta analysis as frozen whole blood, isolated PBMCs, or DNA extracted from either sample type. TCRbeta CDR3 regions were amplified from genomic DNA using the immunoSEQ Assay, a bias-controlled multiplex PCR. The authors' analysis ran thus. Nucleated cell counts per sample were estimated from amplification of reference gene primers within the assay. To quantify the absolute abundance of each unique TCRbeta CDR3 rearrangement, sequence reads were collapsed and filtered. For each sample, productive Simpson clonality was calculated by taking the square root of Simpson's diversity index across productive rearrangements. The table was pulled from immuneACCESS by TCRdb, which kept in-frame rearrangements only. Such tables lose some clones; where checked, under half of the loss comes from unresolved V genes, and the rest has no known cause. Clonal size and the V and J genes are those of that table, whereas D and trimming came from the DNA. Counted in this sample were about 110,000 clones; more than 75% of them appeared once. The top ten clones comprise 3% to 4% of the sample.

The sequence came from a woman aged 45-60 years with acute or convalescent COVID-19. The chain was built from TRBV2 and TRBJ2-7, and TRBD2 matches 8 of the central bases. The source material was peripheral blood. The CDR3 protein sequence reads: CAIRDGGGEQYF. Here is the DNA: TGTGCCATCCGGGACGGCGGGGGGGAGCAGTACTTC.